This T cell receptor (beta chain) emerged from a study of T cell repertoires in cytomegalovirus infection (dated by TCRdb to about 2019). About the study as a whole: Recently identified HLA-C-restricted CMV epitopes, whose presentation resists viral immunomodulation, were targeted by peptide stimulations together with well-studied HLA-B-restricted epitopes. The HLA type of each donor mattered for the analysis, because public TCR beta signatures pointed to carriage of CMV infection along with the matching HLA type.

V gives up 10 bases and J gives up 4 bases, and the segment between their germline ends measures 16 bases. CDR1 and CDR2 are drawn from the germline V gene: MGHRA, YSYEKL. The CDR3 runs 13 residues from the cysteine to the phenylalanine. Of the read, only the CDR3 DNA is kept; its 39 bases are in frame from base 1. About this clonotype: There is no known antigen for this receptor. Per-base quality was not reported, and no clone a single base away is much larger than it.

According to the study, the label for this sample's treatment or condition signals: in vitro stimulation with specific CMV peptide epitopes to enrich CMV-specific T cells. These reads were obtained on an Illumina HiSeq 1500. TCRdb trimmed the raw reads at Q25, called clones with MiXCR and kept productive beta chains. Identical CDR3 protein sequences are pooled into one entry, listed with their most common genes and DNA. The sample has 800,000 to 950,000 distinct CDR3 sequences on record, 32% of them singletons. Of the sample, roughly 12% is held by the ten largest clones. The paper as a whole reports these results and caveats: In both this cohort and an independent roughly 350-donor cohort, the cumulative frequency of public TCR beta family members distinguished carriers of CMV infection plus the relevant HLA type. The ex vivo response was dominated by HLA-C-restricted CMV-specific TCR beta clonotypes, and the single most frequent clonotype in two of eight donors was supplied by these HLA-C-restricted clonotypes.

Sequencing was performed on cultured CD8+ T cells from PBMCs, taken from culture after CMV antigen stimulation. The rearrangement joined TRBV4-1 to TRBJ1-1; tentative D gene TRBD1, with 6 bases matching. This clonotype was obtained from a human donor in good health (CMV status not recorded). Some clones in this sample may be carry-over from other donors' samples. The base sequence is TGCGCCACCAGTCGGGGGCGCGGCACTGAAGCTTTCTTT. It translates as CATSRGRGTEAFF.